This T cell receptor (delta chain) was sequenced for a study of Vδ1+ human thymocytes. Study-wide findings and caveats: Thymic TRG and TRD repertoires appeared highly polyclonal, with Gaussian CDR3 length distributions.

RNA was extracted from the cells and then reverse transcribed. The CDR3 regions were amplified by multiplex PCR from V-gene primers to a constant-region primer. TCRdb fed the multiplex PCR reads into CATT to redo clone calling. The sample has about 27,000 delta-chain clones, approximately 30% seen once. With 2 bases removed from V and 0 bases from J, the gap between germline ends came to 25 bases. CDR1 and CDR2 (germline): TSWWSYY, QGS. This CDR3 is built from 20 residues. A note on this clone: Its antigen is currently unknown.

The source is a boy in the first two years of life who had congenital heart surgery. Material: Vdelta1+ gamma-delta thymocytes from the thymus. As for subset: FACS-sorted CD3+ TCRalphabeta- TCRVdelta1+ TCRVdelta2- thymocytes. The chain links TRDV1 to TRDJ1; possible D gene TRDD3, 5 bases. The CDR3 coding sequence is TGTGCTCTTGGGGAAAGAAAATTCCGTCCCGGGGAATTGTACACCGATAAACTCATCTTT. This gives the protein CALGERKFRPGELYTDKLIF.